The sequence of this T cell receptor (beta chain) was determined in a study of T-cell memory formation after mild COVID-19. Overall study findings and caveats: For second-wave clones that peaked at day 37, SARS-CoV-2 specificity went unverified. Those CD4+ clones that contracted were mainly in CM and EM (CD8+ ones in EMRA). Clones shrinking between day 15 and 85 showed a balanced CD4/CD8 split, and those that grew later tilted toward CD4+.

This clonotype was detected only a few times. The target antigen is unknown. Germline CDR1 is SNHLY and CDR2 is FYNNEI. V dropped 7 bases and J dropped 4; count of bases not matched to a gene: 6. CDR3 length: 14 residues. Sample barcodes and UMIs were carried by the TCR alpha and TCR beta cDNA libraries that 5'RACE generated with constant-segment primers. TCRdb itself ran the 5' RACE reads through MiXCR, one entry per CDR3 protein. The sample contains approximately 400,000 distinct CDR3 sequences, 24% of which appear only once. Sequenced sample: PBMCs or a T cell subset sorted from them (not recorded which). The TCR originated in an adult woman who had mild COVID-19 (a few samples of this study predate the infection). Cell type and time point are not known. J is TRBJ2-1 and V is TRBV2; 8 nucleotides align to TRBD1. Here the CDR3 reads CASMRQGSYNEQFF. CDR3 in DNA: TGTGCCAGCATGCGACAGGGGTCTTACAATGAGCAGTTCTTC.